This T cell receptor beta chain was obtained from a study of shared clonotypes between healthy human individuals (dated by TCRdb to the early 2020s). Study-level background: Three men and a couple of women, aged 18 to 49 years, made up the cohort. For each donor, three plates each were used for CD4 naive and CD4 memory, two plates were used for CD8 naive, and one plate was used for CD8 memory. Blood TCR repertoires of about five healthy adults were deeply sequenced to estimate repertoire size and the extent of clonotype sharing between individuals. To increase sequencing depth and limit assay-specific biases, TCR repertoire library preparation and sequencing were carried out by different laboratories using diverse techniques. Between about 0.94 and 8.9 billion PBMCs per donor were obtained by leukapheresis. Paper-wide results and their limitations: Compared with non-shared clonotypes, clonotypes shared by all four sorted-subset donors had higher generation probabilities. Even with the large sequencing depth, rarefaction of the sorted-subset datasets indicated that sequencing was incomplete. Pairwise subsampling led to the expectation that sequencing depth would affect the degree of clonotype sharing among donors. Sharing across a few donors was observed for around 5% of naive CD4, over 3% of naive CD8, 2% to 2.5% of memory CD4, and around 0.4% of memory CD8 clonotypes. Only blood was sampled, and tissue TCR repertoires likely differ from those in blood. Naive subsets generally had larger estimated clonotype richness than memory subsets did. The small number of donors limited the genetic and exposure-history diversity represented.

Cut back by 4 bases and 7 bases, the V and J ends lie 17 bases apart. The CDR3, cysteine through phenylalanine, is 14 amino acids long. Left in the record is the CDR3 DNA by itself, 42 bases read in frame from the first base. From the germline V gene, CDR1 is SGHAT and CDR2 is FQNNGV. The donors were healthy, HIV-negative adults with no recently reported acute infections or vaccinations. Only Caucasian adults living in Nashville, Tennessee, USA were represented among the donors. CD4+ T cells were enriched by magnetic negative selection; naive cells were then positively selected on CD45RA, and the negative fraction formed the memory subset. Blood was collected by leukapheresis, and PBMCs were isolated by Ficoll-Histopaque density gradient centrifugation and then cryopreserved in liquid nitrogen vapor phase. Analytical flow cytometry was used to check the purity and quantity of every magnetically sorted T cell population. From each sorted fraction, genomic DNA was isolated and quantified by UV absorbance on a Nanodrop 2000c.

Points on this clone: The antigen it binds to is not known. Qualities for individual bases were not recorded, and no much larger clone is one base off.

TCR CDR3 regions were amplified from genomic DNA by multiplex PCR using the deep immunoSEQ assay. Genomic DNA extracted from each cell subset was distributed evenly over all wells of several immunoSEQ 96-well plates, and each plate served as one replicate. For sorted subsets, approximately 190 ng genomic DNA, equal to tens of thousands of T cell genomes, was loaded into each replicate PCR. The purified libraries were quantified using a Qubit 3.0 fluorometer, sized with a Bioanalyzer 2100, and then quantified again using the KAPA Library Quantification kit. Every immunoSEQ 96-well plate was sequenced on a separate single-read 150-cycle Illumina NextSeq 550 flow cell. Per the source publication's procedure: The immunoSEQ output contained only junctional sequences without quality scores, so filtering could not match that applied to full-length reads. Sequences were annotated with PyIR, a Python wrapper for IgBLAST v1.9, and V/J genes and CDR3 were assigned using IMGT germline references. Reads with weak V/J assignments (E-value above 1e-6), missing CDR3, stop codons, out-of-frame junctions, or ambiguous translated residues were removed. V3J clonotypes were defined as sequences sharing an identical inferred V gene, J gene, and CDR3 amino acid sequence. Percentage overlap between repertoires was calculated by dividing the number of shared unique clonotypes by the size of the smaller repertoire. Richness of each repertoire was evaluated using RTK rarefaction, the Chao1 estimator, and Recon v2.1 estimates of unobserved clonotypes. Generation probabilities for all TCRbeta clonotypes obtained by the gDNA method from a handful of donors were computed using OLGA. TCRdb holds this immuneACCESS table with in-frame rearrangements only. Some clones are missing; in checked studies, unresolved V genes explain under half, and the rest has no known cause. The DNA gave D and trimming, while V, J and clone size come from that table. The sample table contains 200,000 to 250,000 clones; only one count was recorded for over 50% of them. Of the sample, approximately 10% is held by the ten largest clones.

The receptor chain draws on TRBV11-2 and TRBJ2-7; the D segment cannot be called with confidence. The sample taken for sequencing was memory CD4+ T cells sorted from blood. The sample's cell subset or site label is to be understood as: CD45RA-negative fraction. This sequence was found in a man aged 30 to 39 in good health. The CDR3 protein: CASSSIRTVGEQYF. At the DNA level, the sequence is TGTGCCAGCAGCTCAATACGTACCGTAGGGGAGCAGTACTTC.